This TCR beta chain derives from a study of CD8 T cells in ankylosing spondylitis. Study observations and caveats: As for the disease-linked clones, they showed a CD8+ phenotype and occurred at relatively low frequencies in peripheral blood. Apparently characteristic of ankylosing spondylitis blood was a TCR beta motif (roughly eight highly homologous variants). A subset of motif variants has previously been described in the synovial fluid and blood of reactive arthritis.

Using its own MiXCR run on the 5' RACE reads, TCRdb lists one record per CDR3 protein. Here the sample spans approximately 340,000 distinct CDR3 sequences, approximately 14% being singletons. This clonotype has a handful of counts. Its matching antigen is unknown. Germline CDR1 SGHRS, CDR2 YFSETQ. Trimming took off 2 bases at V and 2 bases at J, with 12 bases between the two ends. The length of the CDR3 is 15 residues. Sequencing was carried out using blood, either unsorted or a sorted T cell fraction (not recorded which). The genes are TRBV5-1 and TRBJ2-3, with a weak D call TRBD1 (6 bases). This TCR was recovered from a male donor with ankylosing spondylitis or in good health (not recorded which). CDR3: CASSLRTGLTDTQYF. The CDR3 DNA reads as TGCGCCAGCAGCTTACGAACAGGGCTCACAGATACGCAGTATTTT.